This TCR beta chain was obtained from a study of T cells in localized non-small cell lung cancer. Study outcomes and limitations: Patients showing higher blood T cell density tended to see longer overall survival.

The protocol was immunoSEQ multiplex PCR, while the TCRdb copy is restricted to in-frame clones and leaves out a portion. In the table there are about 2,600 clones, around 26% of which are singletons. In this sample, this clone is medium-sized. Its specificity is unknown. This sequence was found in a male donor aged 60 or over with stage II squamous cell lung carcinoma. Material: lung tumor tissue, obtained before any cancer treatment.

The CDR3 spells CASSQCRGYNNSPLHF. CDR3 nucleotide sequence: TGCGCCAGCAGTCAATGCAGGGGTTACAATAATTCACCCCTCCACTTT. V and J are TRBV23-1 and TRBJ1-6; possible D gene TRBD1, 6 bases. TRBV23-1 qualifies as an ORF whose function is uncertain. The CDR3 extends over 16 amino acids. V lost 1 base, J lost 5 bases, and 12 bases lay in between.